A single sample gave rise to the 25 T cell receptor beta chains below, sequenced in a study of T cell clones after liver transplantation. Generated by immunoSEQ multiplex PCR, the TCRdb table keeps only in-frame clones and is missing some. This table holds around 80,000 clones, 70% to 85% found once. Specimen: CD4+ T cells from blood, collected almost 47 months after liver transplant. Receptors were obtained from a human patient who received a liver transplant. The T cells may come from the graft donor.

The chain couples TRBV2 to TRBJ1-1; D may be TRBD1 (5 bases). The CDR3 covers 15 residues. From germline, CDR1 is SNHLY and CDR2 FYNNEI. V was trimmed by 5 bases and J by 4 bases, leaving 17 bases between them. This CDR3 reads CASSPLGVGSTEAFF. The CDR3 nucleotides read TGTGCCAGCAGTCCCCTGGGGGTAGGGAGCACTGAAGCTTTCTTT.

This clone was seen only once. This chain links TRBV6-1 with TRBJ2-7; D may be TRBD2 (5 bases). Germline CDR1 and CDR2: MNHNS and SASEGT. The CDR3 is 13 amino acids. Trimming left V 1 base short and J 4 bases short, with 8 bases between. The CDR3 protein is CASSEGLAYEQYF. For the CDR3, the DNA is TGTGCCAGCAGTGAAGGGCTAGCTTACGAGCAGTACTTC.

This clone was seen just once. The chain recombines TRBV7-8 with TRBJ1-2; D call uncertain. The CDR3 has 14 residues. Germline V gene lookup returns CDR1 SGHVS and CDR2 FQNEAQ. Trimming left V 5 bases short and J 1 base short, with 11 bases between. The CDR3: CASSQDGFNYGYTF. The CDR3 nucleotides are TGTGCCAGCAGCCAGGACGGATTTAACTATGGCTACACCTTC.

The chain employs TRBV6-5 and TRBJ2-7, with D possibly TRBD1 on 6 matching bases. Germline V gives CDR1 MNHEY, CDR2 SVGAGI. Trimming shortened V by 6 bases and J by 2 bases, and 14 bases separated the two germline ends. CDR3 length: 14 amino acids. The CDR3 loop reads CASRWTEGTYEQYF. CDR3 DNA sequence: TGTGCCAGCAGATGGACAGAGGGAACCTACGAGCAGTACTTC.

The chain is built from TRBV2 and TRBJ2-1; no definite D call. CDR3 length equals 15 residues. From germline, CDR1 is SNHLY and CDR2 FYNNEI. Trimming took 6 bases from V and 1 from J, leaving 13 bases between them. CDR3 sequence: CASRPTPVSYNEQFF. CDR3 nucleotide sequence: TGTGCCAGCAGACCGACTCCTGTTTCCTACAATGAGCAGTTCTTC.

CDR3 bases: TGTGCCAGCAGCTTGCCCAGGGGGCGCGGGACTGAAGCTTTCTTT. Protein: CASSLPRGRGTEAFF. The rearrangement uses TRBV11-2 and TRBJ1-1, with 8 bases fitting TRBD1. Germline V gene data show CDR1 as SGHAT and CDR2 as FQNNGV. The CDR3 totals 15 residues. Trimming at V came to 3 bases and at J to 5 bases, leaving 8 bases not matched to a gene.

DNA for the CDR3: TGTGCCAGCAGCTTATTCCCCTACAATGAGCAGTTCTTC. This gives the protein CASSLFPYNEQFF. The rearrangement uses TRBV7-3 and TRBJ2-1, with D uncertain. The germline V gene encodes CDR1 SGHTA and CDR2 FQGTGA. The V and J ends lost 2 bases and 2 bases respectively, with 4 bases between them. This CDR3 is 13 amino acids long.

This chain links TRBV7-9 with TRBJ1-1; the D gene is possibly TRBD1 (6 bases). Germline CDR1 SEHNR, CDR2 FQNEAQ (reference sequence). Trimming pared 3 bases from V and 4 bases from J, leaving 15 bases between. The CDR3 totals 15 residues. The CDR3 loop reads CASSLGRGGTTEAFF. DNA of the CDR3: TGTGCCAGCAGCTTGGGAAGGGGGGGCACCACTGAAGCTTTCTTT.

The chain is built from TRBV6-5 and TRBJ2-7; D may correspond to TRBD1 or TRBD2 (5 bases each). Germline CDR1 reads MNHEY; CDR2 reads SVGAGI. The CDR3 totals 12 residues. The V and J ends lost 5 bases and 2 bases respectively, with 7 bases between them. Here the CDR3 DNA reads TGTGCCAGCAGTCCGGGGCCCTACGAGCAGTACTTC. It translates to CASSPGPYEQYF.

The rearrangement joins TRBV4-1 to TRBJ1-2, with D maybe TRBD1 (6 bases). Trimming left V 0 bases short and J 3 bases short, with 14 bases between. Germline-derived CDR1 and CDR2 are MGHRA and YSYEKL. The CDR3 totals 16 residues. The CDR3: CASSQDVWGADYGYTF. CDR3 sequence (DNA): TGCGCCAGCAGCCAAGATGTTTGGGGGGCTGACTATGGCTACACCTTC.

V and J are TRBV27 and TRBJ1-4, with D perhaps TRBD1 (6 bases). From germline, CDR1 is MNHEY and CDR2 SMNVEV (reference sequence). Trimming removed 7 bases from V and 8 bases from J, with 17 bases in between. This CDR3 has 14 residues. The CDR3 reads CASTHRGGVEKLFF. The CDR3 region has the DNA TGTGCCAGCACACATAGGGGGGGGGTCGAAAAACTGTTTTTT.

The chain links TRBV2 to TRBJ2-6; maybe TRBD1 (5 bases). V was cut by 7 bases and J by 0 bases, with 13 bases left in between. This CDR3 has 16 residues. Germline CDR1 is SNHLY and CDR2 is FYNNEI. CDR3 nucleotides: TGTGCCAGCACTTGGGGCGGAGTCTCTGGGGCCAACGTCCTGACTTTC. As protein: CASTWGGVSGANVLTF.

The V and J genes are TRBV29-1 and TRBJ1-2; 7 positions match TRBD1. The J segment lost 5 bases and the V segment lost 6 bases, leaving 6 bases of the junction unmatched. Looked up from germline, CDR1 is SQVTM and CDR2 is ANQGSEA. The CDR3 runs to 12 residues. Here the CDR3 DNA reads TGCAGCGTATCGGGACAGAGATATGGCTACACCTTC. Translation: CSVSGQRYGYTF.

The chain joins TRBV2 to TRBJ1-1, with 9 bases matching TRBD1. The CDR3 length is 16 residues. The ends lost 5 bases at V and 0 bases at J; junction bases unmatched: 7. Germline V lookup: CDR1 SNHLY, CDR2 FYNNEI. The CDR3 region is CASSQQGAWMNTEAFF. The DNA for the CDR3 is TGTGCCAGCAGTCAACAGGGGGCTTGGATGAACACTGAAGCTTTCTTT.

The chain recombines TRBV6-1 with TRBJ2-7; D unresolved. The CDR3 length is 12 residues. Germline CDR1 MNHNS, CDR2 SASEGT. V shed 6 bases and J shed 1 base, with 7 bases lying between them. The CDR3 bases are TGTGCCAGCAGGAGCCTATCCTACGAGCAGTACTTC. Its translation: CASRSLSYEQYF.

This chain joins TRBV9 and TRBJ2-7; tentative D call: TRBD2 (5 bases). CDR1 is SGDLS and CDR2 is YYNGEE in the germline V gene. The CDR3 is 15 residues long. Between the trimmed V and J ends, which lost 0 bases and 2 bases, there was a span of 12 bases. CDR3 residues: CASSVDWGDTYEQYF. The CDR3 DNA follows: TGTGCCAGCAGCGTAGACTGGGGAGACACCTACGAGCAGTACTTC.

This clone was seen only once. This chain connects TRBV15 to TRBJ2-1; perhaps TRBD2 as D (5 bases). Trimming took off 5 bases at V and 0 bases at J, with 14 bases between the two ends. Germline V gene lookup returns CDR1 LNHNV and CDR2 YYDKDF (reference sequence). CDR3 size: 16 residues. CDR3 sequence: CATSAQGLASYNEQFF. DNA of the CDR3: TGTGCCACCAGCGCCCAAGGACTTGCCTCCTACAATGAGCAGTTCTTC.

This chain joins TRBV6-5 and TRBJ1-2, with a possible D match to TRBD1 (5 bases). Between the trimmed V and J ends, which lost 0 bases and 5 bases, there was a span of 13 bases. Per germline, CDR1 MNHEY and CDR2 SVGAGI. The length of the CDR3 is 15 residues. CDR3 region: CASSYSTDRQYGYTF. In nucleotides, the CDR3 is TGTGCCAGCAGTTACTCGACGGACCGACAGTATGGCTACACCTTC.

The J gene is TRBJ2-7, the V gene TRBV10-3; the D gene is possibly TRBD2 (7 bases). Looked up from germline, CDR1 is ENHRY and CDR2 is SYGVKD. The germline V and J ends were trimmed by 6 bases and 6 bases, with 18 bases remaining between them. This CDR3 is 14 amino acids long. CDR3 in amino acids: CAISKGGESSEQYF. The CDR3 DNA reads TGTGCCATCAGCAAAGGGGGGGAGTCCAGCGAGCAGTACTTC.

The chain combines TRBV29-1 with TRBJ2-7; a weak D match, TRBD1 (6 bases). The length of the CDR3 is 14 residues. Per the germline V gene, CDR1 is SQVTM and CDR2 is ANQGSEA. V was pared by 7 bases and J by 1 base, with 17 bases between. CDR3 protein: CSGADRKGSYEQYF. CDR3 in DNA: TGCAGCGGTGCCGACAGGAAGGGGTCCTACGAGCAGTACTTC.

V gene TRBV20-1 combines with J gene TRBJ2-7; D might be TRBD2 (5 bases). CDR1 is DFQATT and CDR2 is SNEGSKA in the germline V gene (reference sequence). V lost 1 base and J lost 7, with 8 bases in between. The CDR3 loop spans 11 amino acids. The CDR3: CSARGIAEQYF. The CDR3 DNA reads TGCAGTGCTAGAGGTATAGCGGAGCAGTACTTC.

The chain joins TRBV7-2 to TRBJ1-5; perhaps TRBD1 as D (6 bases). Trimming shortened V by 3 bases and J by 6 bases, and 12 bases separated the two germline ends. This CDR3 is 14 amino acids long. Looked up from germline, CDR1 is SGHTA and CDR2 is FQGNSA. DNA for the CDR3: TGTGCCAGCAGCTTCGGGGGCGGGAGTCAGCCCCAGCATTTT. Translated: CASSFGGGSQPQHF.

This rearrangement joins TRBV7-3 to TRBJ2-1, with 11 nucleotides matching TRBD2. Germline-derived CDR1 and CDR2 are SGHTA and FQGTGA. The CDR3 runs 17 residues. V dropped 5 bases and J dropped 8; count of bases not matched to a gene: 14. The CDR3 sequence is CASSPRTSGFIGDEQFF. The CDR3 DNA is TGTGCCAGCAGCCCGCGGACTAGCGGGTTTATTGGGGATGAGCAGTTCTTC.

The V gene is TRBV7-2, the J gene TRBJ2-1; D is unresolved. The CDR3 runs 13 residues. V gave up 8 bases and J gave up 0 bases, with 8 bases separating them. Per the germline V gene, CDR1 is SGHTA and CDR2 is FQGNSA. CDR3 nucleotides: TGTGCCAGCGCAACTACCTCCTACAATGAGCAGTTCTTC. Translated: CASATTSYNEQFF. The full variable domain, in which reference TRBV7-2 and TRBJ2-1 provide the parts outside the CDR3, is GAGVSQSPSNKVTEKGKDVELRCDPISGHTALYWYRQSLGQGLEFLIYFQGNSAPDKSGLPSDRFSAERTGGSVSTLTIQRTQQEDSAVYLCASATTSYNEQFFGPGTRLTVL.

V gene TRBV19 combines with J gene TRBJ2-7; 10 bases fit TRBD1. Germline-derived CDR1 and CDR2 are LNHDA and SQIVND (reference sequence). The CDR3 length is 19 residues. Trimming removed 4 bases from V and 3 bases from J; junction bases left unmatched: 18. Here the CDR3 DNA reads TGTGCCAGTAGTACCCTCTTTTCCACCGGGACAGGGGATGTCTACGAGCAGTACTTC. The encoded protein is CASSTLFSTGTGDVYEQYF.